This is a list of T cell receptor beta chains from one sample in a study of OX40 agonist ivuxolimab in advanced cancers. TCRdb's copy holds only in-frame clones and misses some; the assay was immunoSEQ multiplex PCR. The sample carries tens of thousands of clones, 83% recorded once. The source material was CD4+ or CD8+ T cells sorted from blood, sampled in a trial of the OX40 agonist ivuxolimab. The receptors stem from an adult with an advanced solid tumor such as melanoma, head and neck, liver or kidney cancer. Both conserved end residues are part of each CDR3. A D gene is named only where the DNA matches it firmly. Clone size is not always given. Where it is, it says once, few, many or a class for expanded clones.

abundance,j_gene,v_gene,d_gene,CDR3nt,CDR3aa
.,TRBJ2-1,TRBV11-3,TRBD1,TGTGCCAGCAGCCAGAATACAGGGGCCAGCGAGCAGTTCTTC,CASSQNTGASEQFF
few,TRBJ2-1,TRBV11-2,.,TGTGCCAGCAGCCTTACCTTGGGTAATGAGCAGTTCTTC,CASSLTLGNEQFF
.,TRBJ2-3,TRBV7-2,.,TGTGCCAGCAGTCCCTCAAAGGGTGGGCGCGCAGATACGCAGTATTTT,CASSPSKGGRADTQYF
.,TRBJ2-3,TRBV6-5,TRBD1,TGTGCCAGCAGGTCACCCGAGACAGGGGGCGATACGCAGTATTTT,CASRSPETGGDTQYF
.,TRBJ1-1,TRBV25-1,TRBD1,TGTGCCAGCAGTACGACAGGGGGCTCTGAGGAAGCTTTCTTT,CASSTTGGSEEAFF
.,TRBJ2-7,TRBV15,TRBD2,TGTGCCACCAGCGGGCCGGGACTAGCGAACTACGAGCAGTACTTC,CATSGPGLANYEQYF
once,TRBJ2-5,TRBV7-9,.,TGTGCCAGCAGCCTACGCACGCAACCGAATCAAGAGACCCAGTACTTC,CASSLRTQPNQETQYF
.,TRBJ2-2,TRBV19,.,TGTGCCAGTAGTATCGACCGGGACACCGGGGAGCTGTTTTTT,CASSIDRDTGELFF
.,TRBJ2-1,TRBV15,.,TGTGCCACCAGCAGACGTTTGGCGGGGTCCTACAATGAGCAGTTCTTC,CATSRRLAGSYNEQFF
.,TRBJ1-5,TRBV6-6,.,TGTGCCAGCAGTTCTCTGCATTTT,CASSSLHF
.,TRBJ1-5,TRBV4-3,.,TGCGCCAGCAGCCAGGACACCCAGAGCAATCAGCCCCAGCATTTT,CASSQDTQSNQPQHF
.,TRBJ2-2,TRBV4-3,.,TGCGCCAGCAGCCAAGTCCTTTTGAGTAGCGGGAACACCGGGGAGCTGTTTTTT,CASSQVLLSSGNTGELFF
.,TRBJ2-4,TRBV30,.,TGTGCCTGGAGCCCTGACACCTCAGGAAACATTCAGTACTTC,CAWSPDTSGNIQYF
once,TRBJ2-7,TRBV1,.,TGCACCAGCAGCCAGGGGACTAGCGGGGGGCAATACGAGCAGTACTTC,CTSSQGTSGGQYEQYF
.,TRBJ1-4,TRBV6-5,TRBD1,TGTGCCAGCAGTTACTCGACAGGGAGTGGGGAAAAACTGTTTTTT,CASSYSTGSGEKLFF
.,TRBJ2-1,TRBV2,.,TGTGCCAGCAGTGAGGCAGCCACGTCGCAGTTCTTC,CASSEAATSQFF
.,TRBJ2-5,TRBV4-3,.,TGCGCCAGCAGCCAAGATGCAAGGGTCAGCGAGACCCAGTACTTC,CASSQDARVSETQYF
.,TRBJ2-7,TRBV11-3,TRBD2,TGTGCCAGCAGCTTAGAAGGTGCTGGGCTAGCGGGCGAGCAGTACTTC,CASSLEGAGLAGEQYF
.,TRBJ1-1,TRBV19,TRBD1,TGTGCCAGTAGTTCGCTCAGGGGGCCTACTGAAGCTTTCTTT,CASSSLRGPTEAFF
.,TRBJ1-3,TRBV5-1,TRBD1,TGCGCCAGCAGCGGGGGGACAGCTGGAAACACCATATATTTT,CASSGGTAGNTIYF